One and the same sample provided the 16 T cell receptor beta chains below, sequenced in a study of OX40 agonist ivuxolimab in advanced cancers. Assay used: immunoSEQ multiplex PCR; TCRdb lists only in-frame clones, some missing. The repertoire holds approximately 79,000 clones, with about 85% as singletons. The material was CD4+ or CD8+ T cells sorted from blood, obtained in a trial of the OX40 agonist ivuxolimab. All receptors derive from an adult with an advanced solid tumor such as melanoma, head and neck, liver or kidney cancer.

The CDR3 sequence: CASSPPAGGTNTGELFF. DNA for the CDR3: TGTGCCAGCTCACCACCAGCGGGAGGGACGAACACCGGGGAGCTGTTTTTT. The genes are TRBV18 and TRBJ2-2; 10 positions agree with TRBD2. CDR1 is KGHSH and CDR2 is LQKENI in the germline V gene. V dropped 0 bases and J dropped 0; count of bases not matched to a gene: 1. CDR3 length: 17 residues.

The rearrangement uses TRBV19 and TRBJ2-2; 11 positions agree with TRBD2. The CDR3 covers 15 residues. From germline, CDR1 is LNHDA and CDR2 SQIVND (reference sequence). The junction had 3 bases not matched to a gene; V was cut back by 4 bases and J by 5 bases. The CDR3, as DNA: TGTGCCAGTAGTACCGTAGCGGGGGGGACCGGGGAGCTGTTTTTT. It encodes CASSTVAGGTGELFF.

The chain couples TRBV6-1 to TRBJ2-7, with 10 nucleotides matching TRBD2. The length of the CDR3 is 13 residues. The ends lost 8 bases at V and 2 bases at J; junction bases unmatched: 3. The germline V gene has CDR1 MNHNS and CDR2 SASEGT. The CDR3 loop reads CASHLAGAYEQYF. CDR3 in DNA: TGTGCCAGCCATCTAGCGGGAGCCTACGAGCAGTACTTC.

The J gene is TRBJ1-5, the V gene TRBV6-1, with TRBD1 matching 7 bases. The CDR3 runs to 15 residues. J was trimmed by 0 bases and V by 3 bases; bases with no gene match: 2. Germline V gene sequence: CDR1 MNHNS, CDR2 SASEGT. CDR3 loop: CASSEGTVSNQPQHF. CDR3 DNA: TGTGCCAGCAGTGAGGGGACAGTTAGCAATCAGCCCCAGCATTTT.

V is TRBV2 and J is TRBJ1-5, with D maybe TRBD1 (6 bases). CDR3 size: 13 residues. V gave up 6 bases and J gave up 7 bases, with 13 bases separating them. CDR1 SNHLY and CDR2 FYNNEI come from the germline V gene. The chain's CDR3 is CASSGTGNQPQHF. In nucleotides, the CDR3 is TGTGCCAGCAGCGGTACAGGGAACCAGCCCCAGCATTTT.

The gene calls are TRBV5-1 and TRBJ1-4; D gene unclear. The CDR3 has 15 residues. The V end lost 0 bases, the J end lost 0 bases, and 6 bases lay between the germline ends. Germline loops: CDR1 SGHRS, CDR2 YFSETQ. The chain's CDR3 is CASSLGWTTNEKLFF. CDR3 DNA sequence: TGCGCCAGCAGCTTGGGATGGACAACTAATGAAAAACTGTTTTTT.

V is TRBV5-4 and J is TRBJ2-2; 9 nucleotides line up with TRBD2. CDR1 is SGHNT, CDR2 YYREEE, per germline (reference sequence). The trim removed 4 bases at V and 4 bases at J, leaving 14 bases unmatched. There are 18 residues in the CDR3. The CDR3 DNA reads as TGTGCCAGCAGCCCAGACGATTTAGCGGGAGATGTCACCGGGGAGCTGTTTTTT. Protein: CASSPDDLAGDVTGELFF. The variable domain in full, with the rest retrieved from reference TRBV5-4 and TRBJ2-2, is ETGVTQSPTHLIKTRGQQVTLRCSSQSGHNTVSWYQQALGQGPQFIFQYYREEENGRGNFPPRFSGLQFPNYSSELNVNALELDDSALYLCASSPDDLAGDVTGELFFGEGSRLTVL.

The chain recombines TRBV7-6 with TRBJ1-6, with D possibly being TRBD1 (5 bases). Trimming removed 2 bases from V and 2 bases from J, with 7 bases in between. The CDR3 spans 15 residues. In germline, CDR1 is SGHVS, CDR2 FNYEAQ. The chain's CDR3 is CASSLLRAYNSPLHF. The CDR3, as DNA: TGTGCCAGCAGCTTACTCAGGGCCTATAATTCACCCCTCCACTTT.

The chain couples TRBV7-3 to TRBJ2-3; 8 bases align to TRBD1. Germline trimming cut 3 bases from V and 4 bases from J; bases unmatched to any gene: 3. CDR1 and CDR2 (germline): SGHTA, FQGTGA. CDR3 size: 14 residues. The CDR3 spells CASSFAGGADTQYF. In nucleotides, the CDR3 is TGTGCCAGCAGCTTCGCAGGGGGCGCAGATACGCAGTATTTT.

This clone occurred a few times. V gene TRBV9 combines with J gene TRBJ2-1; D call uncertain. CDR1 is SGDLS and CDR2 is YYNGEE in the germline V gene. This CDR3 has 15 amino acids. V gave up 0 bases and J gave up 3 bases, with 10 bases separating them. CDR3 amino acids: CASSVVGQHYNEQFF. For the CDR3, the DNA is TGTGCCAGCAGCGTAGTTGGCCAGCACTACAATGAGCAGTTCTTC.

This sequence joins TRBV6-6 and TRBJ1-5; maybe TRBD1 (5 bases). V gave up 3 bases and J gave up 8 bases, with 14 bases separating them. Germline values: CDR1 MNHNY, CDR2 SVGAGI (reference sequence). The CDR3 extends over 14 amino acids. CDR3 nucleotide sequence: TGTGCCAGCAGTTATTCGGCAGGGTCGGAGCCCCAGCATTTT. Translated, it gives CASSYSAGSEPQHF.

This rearrangement joins TRBV5-1 to TRBJ2-5, with D possibly being TRBD1 or TRBD2 (5 bases each). Trimming stripped 3 bases from V and 4 bases from J, with 10 bases between. Germline V gives CDR1 SGHRS, CDR2 YFSETQ. The CDR3 totals 13 residues. CDR3 loop: CASSSEGRETQYF. The CDR3 DNA reads as TGCGCCAGCAGCTCCGAGGGGCGAGAGACCCAGTACTTC.

J is TRBJ1-4 and V is TRBV5-5, with 7 bases aligning to TRBD1. The CDR3 is made up of 15 amino acids. Germline V gives CDR1 SGHKS, CDR2 YYEKEE (reference sequence). V shed 3 bases, J shed 8 bases, and the junction held 10 bases outside the gene matches. CDR3 in DNA: TGTGCCAGCAGCTCAGGCACAGGGGTGAGGGAAAAACTGTTTTTT. Amino acids: CASSSGTGVREKLFF.

The chain couples TRBV5-1 to TRBJ2-3, with D tentatively TRBD2 (7 bases). The CDR3 loop spans 16 amino acids. Germline loops: CDR1 SGHRS, CDR2 YFSETQ. V dropped 4 bases and J dropped 4 bases, with 19 bases sitting between them. This CDR3 is CASSPALGGPSDTQYF. CDR3 sequence (DNA): TGCGCCAGCAGCCCTGCCCTGGGGGGGCCATCAGATACGCAGTATTTT.

The chain is built from TRBV19 and TRBJ2-5; TRBD2 matches at 16 bases. From germline, CDR1 is LNHDA and CDR2 SQIVND (reference sequence). The trim removed 5 bases at V and 3 bases at J, leaving 9 bases unmatched. This CDR3 region has 18 residues. CDR3 DNA: TGTGCCAGTAGTTCCGGGACTAGCGGGGGGGCCGTCGAAGAGACCCAGTACTTC. Translation: CASSSGTSGGAVEETQYF.

J is TRBJ2-7 and V is TRBV6-5; D ambiguous. Trimming took off 6 bases at V and 0 bases at J, with 12 bases between the two ends. Germline CDR1 is MNHEY and CDR2 is SVGAGI. The CDR3 consists of 14 residues. For the CDR3, the DNA is TGTGCCAGCAGACGGTGGCGGAGCTCCTACGAGCAGTACTTC. Its translation: CASRRWRSSYEQYF.